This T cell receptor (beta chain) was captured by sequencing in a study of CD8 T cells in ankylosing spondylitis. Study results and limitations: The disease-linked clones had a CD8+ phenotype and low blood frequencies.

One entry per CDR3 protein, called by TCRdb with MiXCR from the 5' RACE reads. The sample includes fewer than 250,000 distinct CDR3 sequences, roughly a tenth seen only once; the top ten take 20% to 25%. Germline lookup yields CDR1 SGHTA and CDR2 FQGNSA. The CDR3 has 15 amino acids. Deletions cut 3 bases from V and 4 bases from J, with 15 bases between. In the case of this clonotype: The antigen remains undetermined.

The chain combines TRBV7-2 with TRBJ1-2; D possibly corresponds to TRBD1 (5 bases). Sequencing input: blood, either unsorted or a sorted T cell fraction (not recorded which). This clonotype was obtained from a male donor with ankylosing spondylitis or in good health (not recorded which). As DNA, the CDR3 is TGTGCCAGCAGCTTGAGCCCGGACAACTCCTATGGCTACACCTTC. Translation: CASSLSPDNSYGYTF.